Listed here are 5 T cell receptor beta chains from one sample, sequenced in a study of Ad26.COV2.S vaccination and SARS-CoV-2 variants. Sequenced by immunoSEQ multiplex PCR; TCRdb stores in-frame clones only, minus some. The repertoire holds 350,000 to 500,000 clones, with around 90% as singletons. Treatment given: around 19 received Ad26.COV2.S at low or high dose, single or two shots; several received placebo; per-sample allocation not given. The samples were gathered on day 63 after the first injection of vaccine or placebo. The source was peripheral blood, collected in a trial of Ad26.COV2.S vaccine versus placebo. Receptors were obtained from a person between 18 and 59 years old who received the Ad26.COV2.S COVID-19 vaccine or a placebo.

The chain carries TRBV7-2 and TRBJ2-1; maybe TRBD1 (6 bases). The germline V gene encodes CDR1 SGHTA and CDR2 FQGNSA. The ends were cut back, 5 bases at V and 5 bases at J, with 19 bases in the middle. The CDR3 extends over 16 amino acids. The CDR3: CASSLTGILRDNEQFF. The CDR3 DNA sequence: TGTGCCAGCAGCCTTACAGGGATACTTAGGGACAATGAGCAGTTCTTC.

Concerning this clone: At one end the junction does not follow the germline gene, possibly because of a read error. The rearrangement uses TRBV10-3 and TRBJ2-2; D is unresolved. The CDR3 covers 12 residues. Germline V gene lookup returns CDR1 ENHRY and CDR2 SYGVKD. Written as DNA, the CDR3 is TGTGCCGTCAGAGGAGACACCGGGGAGCTGTTTTTT. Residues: CAVRGDTGELFF.

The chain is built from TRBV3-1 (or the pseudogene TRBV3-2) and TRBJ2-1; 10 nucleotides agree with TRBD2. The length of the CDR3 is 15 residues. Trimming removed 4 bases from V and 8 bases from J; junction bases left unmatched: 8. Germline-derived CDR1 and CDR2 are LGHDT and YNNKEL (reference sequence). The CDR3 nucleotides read TGTGCCAGCAGCCCCTTAGCGGGAGGTTTTGATGAGCAGTTCTTC. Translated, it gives CASSPLAGGFDEQFF.

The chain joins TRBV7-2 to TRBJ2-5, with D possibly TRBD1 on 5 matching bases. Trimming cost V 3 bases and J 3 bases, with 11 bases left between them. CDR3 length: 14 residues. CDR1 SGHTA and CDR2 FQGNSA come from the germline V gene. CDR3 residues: CASSFPDTKETQYF. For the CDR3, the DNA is TGTGCCAGCAGCTTTCCGGACACTAAAGAGACCCAGTACTTC. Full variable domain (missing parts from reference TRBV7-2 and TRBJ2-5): GAGVSQSPSNKVTEKGKDVELRCDPISGHTALYWYRQSLGQGLEFLIYFQGNSAPDKSGLPSDRFSAERTGGSVSTLTIQRTQQEDSAVYLCASSFPDTKETQYFGPGTRLLVL.

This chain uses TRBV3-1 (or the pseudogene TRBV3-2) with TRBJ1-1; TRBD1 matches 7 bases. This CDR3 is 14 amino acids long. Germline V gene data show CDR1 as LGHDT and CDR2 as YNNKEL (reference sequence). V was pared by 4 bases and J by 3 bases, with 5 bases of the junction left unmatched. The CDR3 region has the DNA TGTGCCAGCAGCCTAAAAGACAGGGACACTGAAGCTTTCTTT. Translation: CASSLKDRDTEAFF.